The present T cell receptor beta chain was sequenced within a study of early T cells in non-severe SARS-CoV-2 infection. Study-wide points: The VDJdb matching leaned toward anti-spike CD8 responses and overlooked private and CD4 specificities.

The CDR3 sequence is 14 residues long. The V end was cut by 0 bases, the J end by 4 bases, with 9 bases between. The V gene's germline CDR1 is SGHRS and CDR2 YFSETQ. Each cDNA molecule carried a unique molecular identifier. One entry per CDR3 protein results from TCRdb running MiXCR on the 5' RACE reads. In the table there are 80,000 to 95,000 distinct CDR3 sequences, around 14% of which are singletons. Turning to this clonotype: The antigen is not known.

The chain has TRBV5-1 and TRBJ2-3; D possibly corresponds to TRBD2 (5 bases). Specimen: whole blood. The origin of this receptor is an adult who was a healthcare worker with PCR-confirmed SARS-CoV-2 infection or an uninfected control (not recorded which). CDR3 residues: CASSLGLAADTQYF. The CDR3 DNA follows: TGCGCCAGCAGCTTGGGGCTAGCTGCAGATACGCAGTATTTT.